The clone carrying this T cell receptor (beta chain) was seen at least ten times. Its cognate antigen is unknown. The data derive from a study of T cells in Graves' hyperthyroidism and ophthalmopathy. This CDR3 comprises 14 residues. The V gene lost 5 bases and the J gene lost 3 bases, with 11 bases spanning the gap. Germline values: CDR1 MNHEY, CDR2 SVGEGT. Points from the study as a whole: Most thyroid clonotypes expanded above 0.001 were also detected in blood.

Diagnoses used clinical symptoms, serum thyroxine and TRAb, thyroid ultrasound and orbital computed tomography. PBMCs were collected from a 10 ml volume of fresh peripheral blood. Amplified TCR beta CDR3 regions derived from RNA transcripts. HTBI primers were the set used in a first-round RT-PCR of the TCR CDR3. TCRdb ran MiXCR on the multiplex PCR reads and lists one entry per CDR3 protein. The table lists hundreds of thousands of distinct CDR3 sequences, approximately 14% of them singletons. The TCR comes from a woman aged 45 to 65 with Graves' ophthalmopathy. The sample taken for sequencing was blood. The gene calls are TRBV6-2 or TRBV6-3 and TRBJ1-5; D not certain. The CDR3 region is CASSPSRPNQPQHF. The CDR3 region has the DNA TGTGCCAGCAGTCCTTCCCGGCCCAATCAGCCCCAGCATTTT.